These 6 T cell receptor beta chains originate from one sample sequenced in a study of T cell responses to AZD1222 COVID-19 vaccine. Clones were read by immunoSEQ multiplex PCR, and TCRdb kept only the in-frame ones, dropping some. Among 160,000 or so clones, over 80% were seen once, and the ten largest hold 1.9%. Sequencing used peripheral blood, obtained on day 0 of AZD1222 vaccination. The receptors here all came from an adult in good health.

V and J are TRBV29-1 and TRBJ2-1; D uncertain. The CDR3 runs to 13 residues. Germline values: CDR1 SQVTM, CDR2 ANQGSEA. Between the trimmed V and J ends, which lost 5 bases and 8 bases, there was a span of 16 bases. The CDR3 loop reads CSVRVRYTYEQFF. CDR3 nucleotides: TGCAGCGTTCGGGTAAGATACACGTATGAGCAGTTCTTC.

The rearrangement uses TRBV19 and TRBJ1-5, with D possibly matching TRBD1 (6 bases). The ends were cut back, 4 bases at V and 7 bases at J, with 20 bases in the middle. The CDR3 contains 16 residues. Germline assignment: CDR1 LNHDA and CDR2 SQIVND (reference sequence). The CDR3 DNA is TGTGCCAGTAGTACCGGCCGAGGGGGGGCTCGACAGCCCCAGCATTTT. Translation gives CASSTGRGGARQPQHF.

This clone appeared a few times. The genes are TRBV7-2 and TRBJ1-2; D is ambiguous. From germline, CDR1 is SGHTA and CDR2 FQGNSA. The CDR3 runs to 13 residues. V lost 1 base and J lost 1, with 4 bases in between. The CDR3 here is CASSLDNNYGYTF. For the CDR3, the DNA is TGTGCCAGCAGCTTAGACAATAACTATGGCTACACCTTC.

The sample holds one count of this clone. The chain joins TRBV7-9 to TRBJ2-5; 7 positions agree with TRBD1. V shed 4 bases, J shed 1 base, and the junction held 3 bases outside the gene matches. CDR3 length: 14 residues. CDR1 and CDR2 (germline): SEHNR, FQNEAQ (reference sequence). CDR3 residues: CASSSRDSQETQYF. The CDR3 DNA is TGTGCCAGCAGCTCCCGGGACAGCCAAGAGACCCAGTACTTC.

This clone appeared once. V gene TRBV18 combines with J gene TRBJ2-1, with D hard to call. V lost 6 bases and J 10 bases, leaving 13 bases between the germline ends. CDR1 KGHSH and CDR2 LQKENI come from the germline V gene. CDR3 length: 12 amino acids. The CDR3 nucleotides read TGTGCCAGCTCTCCGGACGGTTGGGAGCAGTTCTTC. Its protein is CASSPDGWEQFF.

The V and J genes are TRBV15 and TRBJ2-4, with 8 bases lining up with TRBD2. Germline V gene lookup returns CDR1 LNHNV and CDR2 YYDKDF (reference sequence). Unmatched junction bases numbered 15, after V lost 2 bases and J lost 6 bases. This CDR3 spans 18 amino acids. The CDR3 nucleotides are TGTGCCACCAGCAGAAATGGGGACGGCCCTGCGGGGGGAAACATTCAGTACTTC. Translating it yields CATSRNGDGPAGGNIQYF.